A selection of T cell receptor beta chains follows, all from one sample in a study of preoperative IRX-2 immunotherapy in early breast cancer. Sequenced by immunoSEQ multiplex PCR; TCRdb stores in-frame clones only, minus some. Seen here are about 1,000 clones, more than 65% observed once, and the top ten hold roughly 10%. The sample in question was normal tissue next to the tumor, obtained from a patient treated with IRX-2 immunotherapy. The origin of the receptors is a human donor with breast cancer. Both conserved end residues are part of each CDR3. Rows may omit the clone size; those that give it use once, few, many or a size class.

v_gene	j_gene	abundance	CDR3aa
TRBV6-8	TRBJ1-1	few	CAISGRTGMNTEAFF
TRBV11-3	TRBJ1-4	few	CASSQGKVAVSDEKLFF
TRBV19	TRBJ2-2	.	CASSNPYLGRNTGELFF
TRBV30	TRBJ2-7	.	CAWNRGGSSYEQYF
TRBV11-3	TRBJ2-3	large	CASSYSGGSTDTQYF
TRBV28	TRBJ1-5	few	CASSLDSKPQHF
TRBV14	TRBJ2-3	.	CASTPTGGSTDTQYF
TRBV11-3	TRBJ2-4	.	CASSYQGLVRAKNIQYF
TRBV7-5	TRBJ2-1	few	CASRKLAGSRNEQFF
TRBV29-1	TRBJ2-7	.	CSAGGLSYEQYF